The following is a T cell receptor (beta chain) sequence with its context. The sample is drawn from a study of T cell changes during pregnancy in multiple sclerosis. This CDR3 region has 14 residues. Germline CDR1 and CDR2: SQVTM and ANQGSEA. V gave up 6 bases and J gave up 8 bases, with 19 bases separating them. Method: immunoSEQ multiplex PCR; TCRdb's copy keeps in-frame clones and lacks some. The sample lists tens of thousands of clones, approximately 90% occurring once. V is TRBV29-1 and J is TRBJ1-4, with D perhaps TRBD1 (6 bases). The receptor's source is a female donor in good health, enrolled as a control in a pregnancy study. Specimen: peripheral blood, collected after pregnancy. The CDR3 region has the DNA TGCAGCGTCGGGGGCGGGGGGCAGGGAGAAAAACTGTTTTTT. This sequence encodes CSVGGGGQGEKLFF.